This T cell receptor (beta chain) was sequenced for a study of graft-versus-host responses after intestinal transplantation. As for the study in general: Multivisceral, liver-intestinal, or isolated intestinal transplants were received by the recipients. Study results and limitations: Patients who carried graft-donor T cell macrochimerism also had high graft-versus-host to host-versus-graft clonal ratios in their allografts. Early HvG declines after transplant were associated with peak circulating GvH clone levels. Recipient marrow harbored GvH clones, some of which surfaced first in ileum or blood.

CDR3 length equals 14 residues. CDR1 SEHNR and CDR2 FQNEAQ come from the germline V gene (reference sequence). Trimming cost V 6 bases and J 2 bases, with 11 bases left between them. Note on this clone: The antigen is undetermined.

The method was immunoSEQ multiplex PCR; TCRdb's version includes in-frame clones alone and lacks a portion of them. The sample lists 62,000 or so clones; 85% to 95% were seen once. Material: unstimulated CD8+ T cells sorted from spleen or lymph node cells, obtained before transplant. V and J are TRBV7-9 and TRBJ1-3; weak D call: TRBD1 (5 bases). The sequence was collected from a human donor who was the organ donor for an intestinal transplant. The CDR3 sequence: CASRGGRAGNTIYF. Here the CDR3 DNA reads TGTGCCAGCAGGGGGGGAAGAGCTGGAAACACCATATATTTT.